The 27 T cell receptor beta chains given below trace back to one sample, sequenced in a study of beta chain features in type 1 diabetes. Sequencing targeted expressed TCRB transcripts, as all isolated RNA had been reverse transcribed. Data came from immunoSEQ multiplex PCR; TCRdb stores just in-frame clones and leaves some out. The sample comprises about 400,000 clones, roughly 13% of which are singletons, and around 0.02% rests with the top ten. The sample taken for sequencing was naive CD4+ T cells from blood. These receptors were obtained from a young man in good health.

The CDR3 sequence: CAWSEGTSSYEQYF. The CDR3 DNA sequence: TGTGCCTGGAGTGAGGGGACTAGCTCCTACGAGCAGTACTTC. The chain carries TRBV30 and TRBJ2-7, with TRBD2 matching over 8 bases. With V trimmed by 1 base and J by 0 bases, 2 bases remained unmatched. The CDR3 covers 14 residues. Germline-derived CDR1 and CDR2 are GTSNPN and SVGIG (reference sequence). Combining the CDR3 with reference TRBV30 and TRBJ2-7 gives the whole variable domain SQTIHQWPATLVQPVGSPLSLECTVEGTSNPNLYWYRQAAGRGLQLLFYSVGIGQISSEVPQNLSASRPQDRQFILSSKKLLLSDSGFYLCAWSEGTSSYEQYFGPGTRLTVT.

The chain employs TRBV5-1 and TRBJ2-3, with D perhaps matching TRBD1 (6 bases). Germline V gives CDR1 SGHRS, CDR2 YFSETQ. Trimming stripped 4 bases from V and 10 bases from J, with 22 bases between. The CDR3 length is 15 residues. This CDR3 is CASSGGQPGFYAQYF. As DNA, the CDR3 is TGCGCCAGCAGCGGCGGACAGCCTGGCTTTTATGCGCAGTATTTT.

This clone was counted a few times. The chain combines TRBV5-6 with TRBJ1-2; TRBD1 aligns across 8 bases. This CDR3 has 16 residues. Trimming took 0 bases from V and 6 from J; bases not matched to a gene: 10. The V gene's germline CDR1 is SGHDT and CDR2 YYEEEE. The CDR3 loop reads CASSLVQFRDRNGYTF. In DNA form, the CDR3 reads TGTGCCAGCAGCTTGGTACAATTCCGGGACAGGAATGGCTACACCTTC.

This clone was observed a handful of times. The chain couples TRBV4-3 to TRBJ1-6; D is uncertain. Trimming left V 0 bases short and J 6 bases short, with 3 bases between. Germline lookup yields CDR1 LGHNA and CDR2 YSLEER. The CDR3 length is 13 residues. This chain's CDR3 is CASSQDGNSPLHF. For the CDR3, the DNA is TGCGCCAGCAGCCAAGACGGTAATTCACCCCTCCACTTT.

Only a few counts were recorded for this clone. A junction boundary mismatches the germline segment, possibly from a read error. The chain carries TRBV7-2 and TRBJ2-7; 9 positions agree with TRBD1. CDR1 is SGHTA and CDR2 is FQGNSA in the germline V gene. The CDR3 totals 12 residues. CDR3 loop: CASSFTGTGYHF. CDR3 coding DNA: TGTGCCAGCAGCTTTACCGGGACAGGGTATCACTTC.

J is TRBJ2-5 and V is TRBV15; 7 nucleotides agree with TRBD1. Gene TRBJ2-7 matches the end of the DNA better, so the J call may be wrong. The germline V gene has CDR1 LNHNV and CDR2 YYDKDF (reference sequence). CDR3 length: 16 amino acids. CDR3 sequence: CATSRAPGTASYEQYF. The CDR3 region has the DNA TGTGCCACCAGCAGAGCGCCCGGGACAGCCTCCTACGAGCAGTACTTC.

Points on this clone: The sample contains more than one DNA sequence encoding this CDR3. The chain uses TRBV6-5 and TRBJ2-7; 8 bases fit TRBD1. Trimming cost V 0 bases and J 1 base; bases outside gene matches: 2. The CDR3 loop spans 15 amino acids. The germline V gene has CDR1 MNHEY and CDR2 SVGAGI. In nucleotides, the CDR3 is TGTGCCAGCAGTTACTCGACAGGGGTTTCCTACGAGCAGTACTTC. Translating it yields CASSYSTGVSYEQYF.

DNA for the CDR3: TGTGCCAGCAGTTTCAGGACAGCTTCAAACTATGGCTACACCTTC. Its protein is CASSFRTASNYGYTF. This chain uses TRBV28 with TRBJ1-2; D is possibly TRBD1 (6 bases). The V end lost 3 bases, the J end lost 2 bases, and 13 bases lay between the germline ends. The CDR3 spans 15 residues. From germline, CDR1 is MDHEN and CDR2 SYDVKM.

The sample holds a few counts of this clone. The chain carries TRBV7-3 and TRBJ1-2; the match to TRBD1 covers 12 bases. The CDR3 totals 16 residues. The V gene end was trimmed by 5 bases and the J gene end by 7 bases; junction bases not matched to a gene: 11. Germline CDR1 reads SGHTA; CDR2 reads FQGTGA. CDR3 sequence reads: CASSPIPGQGAGGYTF. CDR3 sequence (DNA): TGTGCCAGCAGCCCAATTCCGGGACAGGGGGCAGGTGGCTACACCTTC.

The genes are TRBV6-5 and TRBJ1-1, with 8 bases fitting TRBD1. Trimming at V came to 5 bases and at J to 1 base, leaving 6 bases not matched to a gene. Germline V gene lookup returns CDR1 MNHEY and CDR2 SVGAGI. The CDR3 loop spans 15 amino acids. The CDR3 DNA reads TGTGCCAGCAGTCCGTGGACAGGGAAGAACACTGAAGCTTTCTTT. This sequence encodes CASSPWTGKNTEAFF.

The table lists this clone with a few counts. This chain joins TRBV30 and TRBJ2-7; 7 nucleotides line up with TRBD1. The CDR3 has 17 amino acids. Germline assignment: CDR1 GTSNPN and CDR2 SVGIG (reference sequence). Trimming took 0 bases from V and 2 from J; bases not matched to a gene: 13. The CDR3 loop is CAWSVHRGKPPPYEQYF. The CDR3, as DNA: TGTGCCTGGAGTGTACACAGGGGAAAGCCCCCCCCCTACGAGCAGTACTTC. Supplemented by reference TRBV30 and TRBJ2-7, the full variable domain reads SQTIHQWPATLVQPVGSPLSLECTVEGTSNPNLYWYRQAAGRGLQLLFYSVGIGQISSEVPQNLSASRPQDRQFILSSKKLLLSDSGFYLCAWSVHRGKPPPYEQYFGPGTRLTVT.

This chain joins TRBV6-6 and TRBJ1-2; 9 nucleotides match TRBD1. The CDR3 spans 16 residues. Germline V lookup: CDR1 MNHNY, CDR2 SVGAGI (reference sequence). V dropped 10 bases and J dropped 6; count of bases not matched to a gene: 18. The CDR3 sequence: CAITPGTGYRTDGYTF. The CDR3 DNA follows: TGTGCCATCACACCGGGGACAGGGTACCGAACGGATGGCTACACCTTC.

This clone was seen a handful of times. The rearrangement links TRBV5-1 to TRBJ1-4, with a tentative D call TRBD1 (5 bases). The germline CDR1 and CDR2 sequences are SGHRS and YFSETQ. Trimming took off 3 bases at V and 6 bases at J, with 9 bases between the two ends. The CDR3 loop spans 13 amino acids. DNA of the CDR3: TGCGCCAGCAGCTCTCGACAGTATGAAAAACTGTTTTTT. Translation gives CASSSRQYEKLFF.

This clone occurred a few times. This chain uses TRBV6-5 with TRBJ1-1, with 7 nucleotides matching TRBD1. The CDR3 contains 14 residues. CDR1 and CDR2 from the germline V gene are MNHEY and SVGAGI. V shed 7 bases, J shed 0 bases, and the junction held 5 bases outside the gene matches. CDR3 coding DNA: TGTGCCAGCACCAAGGACAGGATGAACACTGAAGCTTTCTTT. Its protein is CASTKDRMNTEAFF.

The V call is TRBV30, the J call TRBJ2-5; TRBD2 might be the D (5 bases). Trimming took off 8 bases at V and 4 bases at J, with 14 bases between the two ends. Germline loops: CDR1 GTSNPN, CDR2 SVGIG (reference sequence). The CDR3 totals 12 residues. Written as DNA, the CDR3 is TGTGCCACCGGGATCAGGAGAGAGACCCAGTACTTC. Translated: CATGIRRETQYF.

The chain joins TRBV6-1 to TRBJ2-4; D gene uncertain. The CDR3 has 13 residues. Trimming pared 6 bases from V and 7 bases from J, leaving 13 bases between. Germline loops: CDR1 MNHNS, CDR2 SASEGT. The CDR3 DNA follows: TGTGCCAGCAGGCCACCCAGGCAGAACATTCAGTACTTC. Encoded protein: CASRPPRQNIQYF.

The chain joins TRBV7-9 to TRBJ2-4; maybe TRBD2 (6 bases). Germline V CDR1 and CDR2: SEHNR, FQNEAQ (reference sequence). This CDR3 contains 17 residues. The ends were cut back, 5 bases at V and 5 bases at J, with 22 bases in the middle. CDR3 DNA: TGTGCCAGCAGCCAAACCCGGGAAGCGGGCTTCGAAAACATTCAGTACTTC. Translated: CASSQTREAGFENIQYF. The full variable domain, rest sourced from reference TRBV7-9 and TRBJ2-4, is DTGVSQNPRHKITKRGQNVTFRCDPISEHNRLYWYRQTLGQGPEFLTYFQNEAQLEKSRLLSDRFSAERPKGSFSTLEIQRTEQGDSAMYLCASSQTREAGFENIQYFGAGTRLSVL.

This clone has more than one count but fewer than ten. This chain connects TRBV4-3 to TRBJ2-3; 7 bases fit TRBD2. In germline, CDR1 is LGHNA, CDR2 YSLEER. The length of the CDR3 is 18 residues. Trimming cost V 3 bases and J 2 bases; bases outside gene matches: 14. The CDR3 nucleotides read TGCGCCAGCAGCCATAACACACTAGCTCGGGAGGCCACAGATACGCAGTATTTT. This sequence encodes CASSHNTLAREATDTQYF.

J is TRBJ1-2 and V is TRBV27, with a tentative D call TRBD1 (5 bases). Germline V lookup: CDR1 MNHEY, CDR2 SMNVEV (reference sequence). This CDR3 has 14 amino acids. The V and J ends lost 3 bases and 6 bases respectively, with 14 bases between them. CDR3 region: CASSLTEGANGYTF. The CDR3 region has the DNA TGTGCCAGCAGTTTGACGGAAGGGGCTAATGGCTACACCTTC.

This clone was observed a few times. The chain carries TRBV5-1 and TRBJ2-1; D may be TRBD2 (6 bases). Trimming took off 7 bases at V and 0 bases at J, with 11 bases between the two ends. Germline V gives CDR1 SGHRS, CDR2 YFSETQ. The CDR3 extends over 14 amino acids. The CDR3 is CASSDGSSYNEQFF. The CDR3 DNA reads TGCGCCAGCTCGGACGGGAGCTCCTACAATGAGCAGTTCTTC.

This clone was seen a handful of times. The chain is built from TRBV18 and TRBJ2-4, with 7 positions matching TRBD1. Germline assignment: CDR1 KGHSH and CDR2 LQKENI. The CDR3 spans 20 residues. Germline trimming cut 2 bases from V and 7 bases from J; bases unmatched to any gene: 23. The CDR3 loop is CASSPSFGDRAFLGFNIQYF. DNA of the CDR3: TGTGCCAGCTCACCAAGTTTTGGAGACAGGGCGTTTCTGGGCTTTAACATTCAGTACTTC.

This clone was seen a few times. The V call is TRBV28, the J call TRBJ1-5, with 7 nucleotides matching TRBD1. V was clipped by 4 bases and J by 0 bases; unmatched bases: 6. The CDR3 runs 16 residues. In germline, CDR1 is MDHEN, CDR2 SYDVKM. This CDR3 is CASSSGQGGSNQPQHF. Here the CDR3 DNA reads TGTGCCAGCAGTTCTGGCCAGGGGGGTAGCAATCAGCCCCAGCATTTT.

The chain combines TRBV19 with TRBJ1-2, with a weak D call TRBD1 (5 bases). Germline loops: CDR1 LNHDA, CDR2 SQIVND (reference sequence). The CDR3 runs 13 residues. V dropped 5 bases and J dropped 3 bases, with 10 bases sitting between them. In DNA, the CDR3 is TGTGCCAGTAGTTTCCAAGGGGACTATGGCTACACCTTC. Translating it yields CASSFQGDYGYTF.

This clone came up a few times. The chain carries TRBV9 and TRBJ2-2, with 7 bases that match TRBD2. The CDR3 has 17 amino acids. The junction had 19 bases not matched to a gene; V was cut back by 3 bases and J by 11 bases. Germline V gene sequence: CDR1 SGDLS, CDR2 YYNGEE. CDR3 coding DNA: TGTGCCAGCAGCGACCCCAGGAGGTCCTGGGGGGGAGTAGAGCTGTTTTTT. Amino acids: CASSDPRRSWGGVELFF. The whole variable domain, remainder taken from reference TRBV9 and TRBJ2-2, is DSGVTQTPKHLITATGQRVTLRCSPRSGDLSVYWYQQSLDQGLQFLIQYYNGEERAKGNILERFSAQQFPDLHSELNLSSLELGDSALYFCASSDPRRSWGGVELFFGEGSRLTVL.

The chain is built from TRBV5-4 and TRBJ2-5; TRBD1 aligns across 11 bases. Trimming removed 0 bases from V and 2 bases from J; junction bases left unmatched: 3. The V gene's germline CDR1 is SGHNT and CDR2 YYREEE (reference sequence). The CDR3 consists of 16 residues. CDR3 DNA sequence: TGTGCCAGCAGCTTGGAGGACAGGGGGCATCAAGAGACCCAGTACTTC. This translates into CASSLEDRGHQETQYF.

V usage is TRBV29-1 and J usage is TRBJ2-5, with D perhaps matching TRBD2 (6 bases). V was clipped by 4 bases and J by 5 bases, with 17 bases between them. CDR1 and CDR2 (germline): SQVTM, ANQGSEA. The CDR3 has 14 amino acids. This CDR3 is CSVAPSRDSETQYF. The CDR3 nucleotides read TGCAGCGTTGCCCCCTCCAGGGACTCGGAGACCCAGTACTTC.

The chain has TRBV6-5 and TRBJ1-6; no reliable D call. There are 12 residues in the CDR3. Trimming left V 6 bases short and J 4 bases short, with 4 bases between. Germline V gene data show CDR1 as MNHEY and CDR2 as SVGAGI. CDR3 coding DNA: TGTGCCAGCAGGGCATATAATTCACCCCTCCACTTT. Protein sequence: CASRAYNSPLHF.